The T cell receptor beta chain under discussion was sequenced for a study of T cells in Graves' hyperthyroidism and ophthalmopathy. Amplified TCR beta CDR3 regions came from RNA transcripts. With the HTBI primer set, the TCR CDR3 went through a first round of RT-PCR. TCRdb re-analysed the multiplex PCR reads in MiXCR, keeping a single row per CDR3 protein. The sample comprises around 210,000 distinct CDR3 sequences, roughly a sixth of which are singletons, and about 50% rests with the top ten. This clonotype was seen many times. The CDR3 loop spans 13 amino acids. Trimming pared 5 bases from V and 5 bases from J, leaving 12 bases between. In germline, CDR1 is SGHTA, CDR2 FQGTGA. Patients aged 18 to 65 had newly diagnosed hyperthyroidism of under 2 months' duration.

The sequence was collected from a woman in her forties or fifties with Graves' hyperthyroidism. The rearrangement uses TRBV7-3 and TRBJ1-2; D may be TRBD1 (5 bases). The material sequenced was blood. The chain's CDR3 is CASSEEGRYGYTF. The CDR3 DNA reads as TGTGCCAGCAGCGAGGAGGGACGTTATGGCTACACCTTC.